This T cell receptor beta chain derives from a study of identical twins. Study results and caveats: Cord blood's abundant beta clonotypes had fewer insertions, unlike memory repertoires. Monozygotic twins shared more out-of-frame TCR alpha than recombination models predicted.

Details on this clonotype: Its cognate antigen is unknown.

MiXCR, run by TCRdb on the 5' RACE reads, gives a single entry per CDR3 protein. Among hundreds of thousands of distinct CDR3 sequences, 24% were seen once, and the ten largest hold 2.9%. V lost 1 base, J lost 2 bases, and 8 bases stayed unmatched. From germline, CDR1 is DFQATT and CDR2 SNEGSKA (reference sequence). This CDR3 is built from 19 residues. The same data also went into a second study, on T cells expressing NK-cell markers. As reported in that work: Over 5 donors carried dominant NKG2C+ clonotypes that made up roughly 1.0-7.5% of their CD8+ T cells. In a handful of donors, dominant clonotypes made up about 25-65% of CD3+CD56-NKG2C+ cells.

Sequenced input: CD4+ T cells sorted from blood. The chain combines TRBV20-1 with TRBJ2-1; 16 bases map to TRBD2. The origin of this receptor is a woman younger than 30 in good health. CDR3: CSARVAGTSGGAAYNEQFF. In DNA form, the CDR3 reads TGCAGTGCTAGAGTTGCCGGGACTAGCGGGGGGGCGGCCTACAATGAGCAGTTCTTC.